The T cell receptor beta chain described here comes from a study of T cells in Graves' hyperthyroidism and ophthalmopathy. Study-wide points: Ophthalmopathy was distinguished from stable hyperthyroidism by 13 V-J signatures. The model made its ophthalmopathy prediction, and onset followed a median 6.5 months later. Most thyroid clonotypes that were expanded above 0.001 also turned up in blood.

Every diagnosis used clinical symptoms, serum thyroxine and TRAb, thyroid ultrasound and orbital computed tomography. The CDR3 spans 16 residues. Trimming shortened V by 6 bases and J by 0 bases, and 15 bases separated the two germline ends. Germline loops: CDR1 ENHRY, CDR2 SYGVKD. On this clonotype itself: The target antigen is unknown.

TCR beta CDR3 region amplification was performed from RNA transcripts. HTBI primers drove first-round RT-PCR of the TCR CDR3. TCRdb independently ran MiXCR on the multiplex PCR reads; one entry per CDR3 protein. The data show approximately 700,000 distinct CDR3 sequences, just under 45% seen once. The V call is TRBV10-3, the J call TRBJ1-5; possibly TRBD1 for D (6 bases). The sequenced sample consisted of peripheral blood or thyroid tissue (not recorded which). The TCR sequence derives from an adult man with Graves' disease, either hyperthyroidism or ophthalmopathy (not recorded which). The DNA for the CDR3 is TGTGCCATCAGGGACAGCTCAAACCCTAGCAATCAGCCCCAGCATTTT. Its protein is CAIRDSSNPSNQPQHF.